Listed below are T cell receptor beta chains from one sample, sequenced in a study of T cells expressing NK-cell markers. TCRdb re-called the 5' RACE reads and shows each CDR3 protein once, DNA omitted. This sample's table has more than 400,000 distinct CDR3 sequences. What was sequenced was blood T cells: a sorted CD56 or NKG2C T cell subset, CD4+ or CD8+ T cells, or bulk PBMC T cells (not recorded which). Receptor source: a woman aged 18 to 75 in good health. Each CDR3 is given with its conserved first and last residue. Each record gives: V gene, J gene, CDR3 protein.

V: TRBV9
J: TRBJ2-3
CDR3: CASSVGGADTQYF

V: TRBV12-3/TRBV12-4
J: TRBJ2-1
CDR3: CASSPKALSYNEQFF

V: TRBV20-1
J: TRBJ2-3
CDR3: CSAVPGGIAGPDTDTQYF

V: TRBV5-5
J: TRBJ2-2
CDR3: CASSAPDTGELFF

V: TRBV5-6
J: TRBJ2-5
CDR3: CASSGDVLTSEETQYF

V: TRBV27
J: TRBJ1-5
CDR3: CASSFLGNNQPQHF

V: TRBV7-9
J: TRBJ2-4
CDR3: CASSKTTGTIQYF

V: TRBV12-5
J: TRBJ2-3
CDR3: CASGFGSEPKWKYF

V: TRBV7-2
J: TRBJ2-5
CDR3: CASSGAGETQYF

V: TRBV4-2
J: TRBJ1-5
CDR3: CASSQEKSHLFNQPQHF

V: TRBV10-1
J: TRBJ2-1
CDR3: CASRRSAGDVNEQFF

V: TRBV10-3
J: TRBJ1-1
CDR3: CASRDNKNTEAFF

V: TRBV5-5
J: TRBJ2-6
CDR3: CASSPLPSGAGANVLTF

V: TRBV20-1
J: TRBJ2-4
CDR3: CSASPPGTGDGAKNIQYF

V: TRBV19
J: TRBJ1-5
CDR3: CASSPPTGIQPQHF

V: TRBV12-3/TRBV12-4
J: TRBJ2-1
CDR3: CASSSVQPHEQFF

V: TRBV7-3
J: TRBJ1-6
CDR3: CASSLGQGYSPLHF

V: TRBV5-1
J: TRBJ2-5
CDR3: CASSLADRETQYF

V: TRBV12-3/TRBV12-4
J: TRBJ1-5
CDR3: CASSLRVSGSQPQHF

V: TRBV20-1
J: TRBJ1-6
CDR3: CSARTGTGTNSPLHF

V: TRBV4-3
J: TRBJ2-1
CDR3: CASSQEEGTSYNEQFF

V: TRBV29-1
J: TRBJ2-1
CDR3: CSVRLAGVMNEQFF

V: TRBV7-6
J: TRBJ2-1
CDR3: CARSLALATEQFF

V: TRBV5-1
J: TRBJ1-1
CDR3: CASRTLGGLGGNTEAFF

V: TRBV25-1
J: TRBJ1-1
CDR3: CAVGKVTEAFF

V: TRBV20-1
J: TRBJ2-1
CDR3: CSASGGLAGGFNEQFF

V: TRBV29-1
J: TRBJ1-4
CDR3: CSVTHRDSNEKLFF

V: TRBV3-1
J: TRBJ1-5
CDR3: CASSQEGTGGQPQHF

V: TRBV11-1
J: TRBJ2-4
CDR3: CASSLGEAGGTFTKNIQYF

V: TRBV6-5
J: TRBJ2-3
CDR3: CASSSTPGTHDPQYF

V: TRBV10-3
J: TRBJ2-1
CDR3: CAIKDPPYNEQFF

V: TRBV24-1
J: TRBJ2-1
CDR3: CATSDPSRDGEQFF

V: TRBV14
J: TRBJ1-2
CDR3: CASSQDVGTTNYGYTF

V: TRBV11-3
J: TRBJ2-1
CDR3: CASARQGQGEQFF

V: TRBV28
J: TRBJ2-3
CDR3: CASSRLAVGADTQYF

V: TRBV11-1
J: TRBJ2-7
CDR3: CASSQMGGNYEQYF

V: TRBV20-1
J: TRBJ2-5
CDR3: CSARVLAGGQETQYF

V: TRBV7-2
J: TRBJ2-1
CDR3: CASSLATGLLRVRSYNEQFF

V: TRBV3-1
J: TRBJ2-5
CDR3: CASSPVGSQRIQETQYF

V: TRBV11-2
J: TRBJ2-5
CDR3: CASTPRGTLGETQYF